This T cell receptor beta chain was documented in a study of blood T cells in healthy people across ages. Whole-study findings and limits: Whereas aged donors had fewer naive CD4+ cells, long-lived donors had more of them and higher diversity.

Germline assignment: CDR1 MNHEY and CDR2 SMNVEV (reference sequence). The junction had 7 bases not matched to a gene; V was cut back by 5 bases and J by 4 bases. The CDR3 is 15 amino acids. The sample holds many counts of this clonotype. Its antigen remains unknown. Using a J-beta primer mix together with a sample-barcoded 5' primer, a second PCR was run for roughly 6 to 12 cycles. A single record per CDR3 protein comes from TCRdb applying MiXCR to the 5' RACE reads. Of 550,000 to 750,000 distinct CDR3 sequences in the sample, approximately 21% were seen once. This chain connects TRBV27 to TRBJ2-3; 9 nucleotides match TRBD2. This receptor was obtained from a man between 65 and 85 years old in good health. The sequenced sample consisted of blood. CDR3: CASSPRGGRADTQYF. CDR3 nucleotides: TGTGCCAGCAGTCCGCGAGGCGGGAGGGCAGATACGCAGTATTTT.